This T cell receptor beta chain stems from a study of T cells in Graves' hyperthyroidism and ophthalmopathy. General study points: Model output signaled ophthalmopathy a median around 6.9 months ahead of onset. Most clonotypes expanded in thyroid above 0.001 were likewise present in blood.

Those patients with uncontrolled infection, other autoimmune disease, pregnancy or lactation were excluded. Clinical symptoms, serum thyroxine and TRAb, thyroid ultrasound and orbital computed tomography were used for the diagnoses. The germline gives CDR1 LNHDA, CDR2 SQIVND (reference sequence). V lost 3 bases and J lost 4, with 18 bases in between. This CDR3 region has 16 residues. There were TCR beta CDR3 regions amplified from RNA transcripts. A first-round RT-PCR of the TCR CDR3 used the HTBI primer set. TCRdb re-called the multiplex PCR reads with MiXCR, one entry per CDR3 protein. The table has roughly 500,000 distinct CDR3 sequences, 46% seen once. The sample holds many counts of this clonotype. Its antigen is unidentified.

Sequences were obtained from peripheral blood or thyroid tissue (not recorded which). The genes are TRBV19 and TRBJ2-5; D assignment may be TRBD1 or TRBD2 (5 bases each). This sequence originates from an adult woman with Graves' disease, either hyperthyroidism or ophthalmopathy (not recorded which). For the CDR3, the DNA is TGTGCCAGTAGTATTAGGGCCAGGGACCCCCCAGAGACCCAGTACTTC. Amino acid sequence: CASSIRARDPPETQYF.